The text below deals with one T cell receptor (beta chain). This CDR3 region has 12 residues. The germline V gene encodes CDR1 LGHDT and CDR2 YNNKEL (reference sequence). V dropped 6 bases and J dropped 12; count of bases not matched to a gene: 7. The data belong to a study of blood T cell repertoires in COVID-19. Background on the study: Samples came from the United States, Italy and Spain, spanning acute and convalescent COVID-19. T cells, B-cell-depleted T cells, or PBMCs provided the cDNA or gDNA that served as material.

Per the original data handling: Estimation of nucleated cell counts relied on the amplification of reference gene primers. Data came from immunoSEQ multiplex PCR; TCRdb stores just in-frame clones and leaves some out. That table is the source of V, J and clone size, and D and trimming were worked out from the DNA. The sample lists about 280,000 clones, around nine tenths occurring once. This clonotype was sampled from a man between 45 and 60 years old with acute or convalescent COVID-19. This chain joins TRBV3-1 (or the pseudogene TRBV3-2) and TRBJ2-7; 11 bases line up with TRBD1. Specimen: peripheral blood. DNA for the CDR3: TGTGCCAGCAGTCGGACAGGGGGCCCTCGGTACTTC. Translating it yields CASSRTGGPRYF.